Described below is a single T cell receptor (beta chain) sequence and its context. The antigen remains unidentified. Cells were stimulated with overlapping HIV-1 Gag 15-mer peptides. Sorting selected CD4+ T cells upregulating both CD40 ligand and CD69. CD8+ T cells were removed from PBMCs prior to stimulation. An approximately 17-hour stimulation of CD8-depleted PBMCs used anti-CD28/CD49d costimulation, CD40-blocking antibody and enfuvirtide. The sample comes from a study of persistence of HIV-infected CD4 T cells. CDR1 is SEHNR and CDR2 is FQNEAQ in the germline V gene (reference sequence). Trimming removed 2 bases at V and 1 base at J, with 12 bases between. The length of the CDR3 is 16 residues. Sequencing used immunoSEQ version 4 in survey mode. Template was genomic DNA at 10 ng/uL, with up to 1 ug used per sample. Libraries were prepared by immunoSEQ multiplex PCR; TCRdb keeps only in-frame clonotypes and omits some of them. The table records about 27,000 clones, approximately 79% of them present only once.

This clonotype originated in an adult man with HIV who was CMV-seropositive. Sample: CD4+ T cells sorted from PBMCs after roughly 18-hour stimulation, taken from a patient who received antiretroviral therapy. The chain is built from TRBV7-9 and TRBJ2-4, with D possibly TRBD2 on 5 matching bases. DNA for the CDR3: TGTGCCAGCAGCTTACCCACGACGGGGGCCAAAAACATTCAGTACTTC. This gives the protein CASSLPTTGAKNIQYF.